The sequence of this TCR beta chain was determined in a study of T cells after yellow fever vaccination. Broader study findings: Post-booster repertoires contained most primary-vaccination clones again (about 95% CD4, roughly 90% CD8). The study noted that FACS-sorted repertoires could contain abundant clonotypes contaminating from the bulk population. CD4 and CD8 compartments shared a small share of clonotypes, likely from convergent recombination.

This CDR3 is built from 11 residues. CDR1 SEHNR and CDR2 FQNEAQ come from the germline V gene (reference sequence). This clonotype was observed at least ten times. What it binds is unknown. At one of its ends the junction is not consistent with the germline gene, which may arise from a read error. A single record per CDR3 protein comes from TCRdb applying MiXCR to the 5' RACE reads. The sample lists over 300,000 distinct CDR3 sequences; approximately 4% were seen once. This chain links TRBV7-9 with TRBJ1-5; D not resolved. This clonotype originated in a man aged 18 to 29 who received the YFV17D yellow fever vaccine. Source: PBMCs, taken 5 days after the yellow fever booster vaccination. CDR3 in amino acids: CASSLVGLLVF. The CDR3 DNA sequence: TGTGCCAGCAGCTTAGTAGGACTCTTGGTTTTT.